This TCR beta chain was found in a study of blood T cell repertoires in COVID-19. Background on the study: In each case, the material was cDNA or gDNA derived from T cells, B-cell-depleted T cells, or PBMCs.

Trimming took off 6 bases at V and 4 bases at J, with 13 bases between the two ends. CDR3 length: 14 amino acids. Germline CDR1 is MNHEY and CDR2 is SVGAGI. Authors' analysis steps: Cell counts per sample came from amplifying reference gene primers. Clones were read by immunoSEQ multiplex PCR, and TCRdb kept only the in-frame ones, dropping some. V and J calls and clone size are copied from that table; D and trimming were computed from the DNA. The sample has about 150,000 clones, 75% to 90% seen once. The chain links TRBV6-5 to TRBJ1-3; D call uncertain. Sequenced material: PBMCs or T cells enriched from blood (not recorded which). This TCR was recovered from a man between 70 and 80 years old who had been exposed to COVID-19. This CDR3 is CASRDGGSGNTIYF. In nucleotides, the CDR3 is TGTGCCAGCAGAGACGGAGGGTCCGGAAACACCATATATTTT.